Following are 29 T cell receptor beta chains from one sample sequenced in a study of cytomegalovirus exposure and HLA in healthy donors. Generated by immunoSEQ multiplex PCR, the TCRdb table keeps only in-frame clones and is missing some. The sample has 140,000 or so clones, nearly 90% seen once; the top ten hold 8% to 9.5%. The sequenced sample consisted of PBMCs. All receptors derive from a woman under 30 in good health and CMV-seropositive.

The rearrangement uses TRBV6-6 and TRBJ2-7; TRBD1 matches 11 bases. Per the germline V gene, CDR1 is MNHNY and CDR2 is SVGAGI (reference sequence). The V segment lost 6 bases and the J segment 1 base; nucleotides outside the gene matches: 5. The CDR3 spans 15 residues. The CDR3 reads CASSMDRGLSYEQYF. In DNA, the CDR3 is TGTGCCAGCAGCATGGACAGGGGGCTTTCCTACGAGCAGTACTTC.

This chain joins TRBV6-5 and TRBJ1-4; TRBD1 matches at 8 bases. The CDR3 is 15 amino acids. Germline V gene data show CDR1 as MNHEY and CDR2 as SVGAGI. With 6 bases clipped from V and 8 bases from J, the junction kept 11 bases outside the gene matches. The CDR3 sequence is CASRSSARGQEKLFF. The CDR3 DNA is TGTGCCAGCAGATCTTCAGCCAGGGGGCAGGAAAAACTGTTTTTT.

In the case of this clone: One end of the junction does not line up with germline, which may come from a read error. The chain recombines TRBV19 with TRBJ1-1; 7 nucleotides line up with TRBD1. This CDR3 comprises 12 residues. Germline V gene lookup returns CDR1 LNHDA and CDR2 SQIVND (reference sequence). This CDR3 is CASSTGATEAFF. CDR3 nucleotides: TGTGCCAGCAGTACAGGGGCCACTGAAGCTTTCTTT.

V usage is TRBV7-6 and J usage is TRBJ2-7; 8 positions agree with TRBD1. V lost 1 base, J lost 0 bases, and 2 bases stayed unmatched. This CDR3 is built from 15 residues. Germline assignment: CDR1 SGHVS and CDR2 FNYEAQ. CDR3 region: CASSLGTGPSYEQYF. CDR3 bases: TGTGCCAGCAGCTTAGGGACAGGGCCCTCCTACGAGCAGTACTTC.

This clone came up a few times. This chain joins TRBV29-1 and TRBJ2-5, with 11 bases lining up with TRBD1. V lost 8 bases, J lost 10 bases, and 15 bases stayed unmatched. The CDR3 loop spans 14 amino acids. Germline V lookup: CDR1 SQVTM, CDR2 ANQGSEA. CDR3 sequence: CSILPGTGGRDQYF. The CDR3 DNA reads TGCAGCATATTACCCGGGACAGGGGGACGTGACCAGTACTTC.

This chain uses TRBV19 with TRBJ1-3; no firm D call. Trimming shortened V by 0 bases and J by 4 bases, and 13 bases separated the two germline ends. The CDR3 has 16 residues. Germline CDR1 LNHDA, CDR2 SQIVND (reference sequence). The CDR3 bases are TGTGCCAGTAGTATAGACCCATTGTACTCCGGAAACACCATATATTTT. This translates into CASSIDPLYSGNTIYF. The full variable domain, in which reference TRBV19 and TRBJ1-3 provide the parts outside the CDR3, is DGGITQSPKYLFRKEGQNVTLSCEQNLNHDAMYWYRQDPGQGLRLIYYSQIVNDFQKGDIAEGYSVSREKKESFPLTVTSAQKNPTAFYLCASSIDPLYSGNTIYFGEGSWLTVV.

The chain combines TRBV27 with TRBJ1-2; 10 nucleotides align to TRBD1. There are 14 residues in the CDR3. Germline-derived CDR1 and CDR2 are MNHEY and SMNVEV (reference sequence). The junction had 1 base not matched to a gene; V was cut back by 2 bases and J by 4 bases. CDR3: CASSLGTGAYGYTF. In DNA form, the CDR3 reads TGTGCCAGCAGTTTAGGGACAGGGGCCTATGGCTACACCTTC.

This clone was seen more than once but under ten times. The rearrangement joins TRBV30 to TRBJ1-2, with D possibly TRBD1 on 5 matching bases. The CDR3 is 13 amino acids. The V gene lost 8 bases and the J gene lost 8 bases, with 21 bases spanning the gap. Germline lookup yields CDR1 GTSNPN and CDR2 SVGIG (reference sequence). CDR3: CAVMKDGGWGYTF. CDR3 DNA sequence: TGTGCCGTAATGAAGGACGGGGGATGGGGCTACACCTTC.

This chain uses TRBV14 with TRBJ1-2; 11 nucleotides align to TRBD1. V lost 3 bases to trimming and J lost 8 bases; unmatched junction nucleotides: 8. Germline V gene sequence: CDR1 SGHDN, CDR2 FVKESK. CDR3 length equals 15 residues. The CDR3 coding sequence is TGTGCCAGCAGCCAGGTTGGACAGGGGGCACGGGGCTACACCTTC. Amino acid sequence: CASSQVGQGARGYTF. Combining the CDR3 with reference TRBV14 and TRBJ1-2 gives the whole variable domain EAGVTQFPSHSVIEKGQTVTLRCDPISGHDNLYWYRRVMGKEIKFLLHFVKESKQDESGMPNNRFLAERTGGTYSTLKVQPAELEDSGVYFCASSQVGQGARGYTFGSGTRLTVV.

To note about this clone: Its ends do not fully match the called genes, so a read error is possible. This chain connects TRBV7-7 to TRBJ2-5; TRBD2 agrees at 14 bases. In germline, CDR1 is SSHAT, CDR2 FNYEAQ (reference sequence). This CDR3 comprises 15 residues. CDR3 amino acids: CASSLGLAGGETQYF. Here the CDR3 DNA reads TGTGCTAGCAGCTTAGGACTAGCGGGGGGAGAGACCCAGTACTTC.

This chain links TRBV5-5 with TRBJ2-5; 9 nucleotides line up with TRBD1. V was clipped by 3 bases and J by 2 bases; unmatched bases: 5. Germline CDR1 SGHKS, CDR2 YYEKEE (reference sequence). The CDR3 is made up of 15 amino acids. This CDR3 reads CASSSGQGPQETQYF. The CDR3 nucleotides read TGTGCCAGCAGCTCCGGACAGGGGCCACAAGAGACCCAGTACTTC.

The chain employs TRBV7-2 and TRBJ2-6; D gene ambiguous. The CDR3 is 15 residues long. Germline-derived CDR1 and CDR2 are SGHTA and FQGNSA. V was shortened by 1 base and J by 1 base, with 5 bases between the two germline ends. CDR3 nucleotide sequence: TGTGCCAGCAGCTTAGGAGGTTCTGGGGCCAACGTCCTGACTTTC. Residues: CASSLGGSGANVLTF.

V gene TRBV6-4 combines with J gene TRBJ2-2, with 10 bases fitting TRBD1. CDR1 is MRHNA and CDR2 is SNTAGT in the germline V gene. With 4 bases clipped from V and 5 bases from J, the junction kept 4 bases outside the gene matches. The CDR3 totals 15 residues. The CDR3 protein is CASSATGGETGELFF. The DNA of the CDR3 is TGTGCCAGCAGTGCGACAGGGGGCGAGACCGGGGAGCTGTTTTTT.

The chain recombines TRBV19 with TRBJ1-1; possibly TRBD1 for D (5 bases). In germline, CDR1 is LNHDA, CDR2 SQIVND (reference sequence). This CDR3 has 15 residues. The V end was cut by 5 bases, the J end by 5 bases, with 18 bases between. CDR3 sequence reads: CASSASSSGGTEAFF. The CDR3 region has the DNA TGTGCCAGTAGTGCCAGCTCCTCCGGGGGGACTGAAGCTTTCTTT.

The chain links TRBV19 to TRBJ2-3; a weak D match, TRBD2 (7 bases). V gave up 11 bases and J gave up 1 base, with 13 bases separating them. CDR3 length: 13 amino acids. Germline V gives CDR1 LNHDA, CDR2 SQIVND (reference sequence). The CDR3, as DNA: TGTGCCTCCGGCGGGGGCGGCACAGATACGCAGTATTTT. It is translated as CASGGGGTDTQYF.

This chain connects TRBV5-6 to TRBJ1-5, with TRBD1 identical over 10 bases. CDR1 is SGHDT, CDR2 YYEEEE, per germline. The CDR3 consists of 14 residues. The J segment lost 4 bases and the V segment lost 4 bases, leaving 2 bases of the junction unmatched. CDR3 sequence: CASSGGQGNQPQHF. The CDR3 nucleotides read TGTGCCAGCAGCGGGGGACAGGGGAATCAGCCCCAGCATTTT.

This sequence joins TRBV4-1 and TRBJ2-1; the D is unclear. Trimming cost V 1 base and J 9 bases, with 4 bases left between them. This CDR3 spans 11 amino acids. From germline, CDR1 is MGHRA and CDR2 YSYEKL. The CDR3 reads CASSQVFEQFF. CDR3 in DNA: TGCGCCAGCAGCCAAGTATTTGAGCAGTTCTTC.

The chain is built from TRBV7-8 and TRBJ2-3; maybe TRBD2 (6 bases). V was cut by 3 bases and J by 1 base, with 11 bases left in between. The length of the CDR3 is 15 residues. The germline V gene has CDR1 SGHVS and CDR2 FQNEAQ. The CDR3 loop is CASSFLTGGTDTQYF. Here the CDR3 DNA reads TGTGCCAGCAGCTTCCTCACGGGGGGCACAGATACGCAGTATTTT. The full variable domain, with the rest looked up from reference TRBV7-8 and TRBJ2-3, is GAGVSQSPRYKVAKRGQDVALRCDPISGHVSLFWYQQALGQGPEFLTYFQNEAQLDKSGLPSDRFFAERPEGSVSTLKIQRTQQEDSAVYLCASSFLTGGTDTQYFGPGTRLTVL.

This chain links TRBV7-2 with TRBJ1-5; 8 bases fit TRBD1. The CDR3 contains 15 residues. The J segment lost 4 bases and the V segment lost 3 bases, leaving 5 bases of the junction unmatched. Per the germline V gene, CDR1 is SGHTA and CDR2 is FQGNSA. CDR3 sequence reads: CASSFGQGLNQPQHF. The CDR3 nucleotides are TGTGCCAGCAGCTTTGGACAGGGCCTAAATCAGCCCCAGCATTTT. Combining the CDR3 with reference TRBV7-2 and TRBJ1-5 gives the whole variable domain GAGVSQSPSNKVTEKGKDVELRCDPISGHTALYWYRQSLGQGLEFLIYFQGNSAPDKSGLPSDRFSAERTGGSVSTLTIQRTQQEDSAVYLCASSFGQGLNQPQHFGDGTRLSIL.

The CDR3 nucleotides are TGTGCCAGCAGTTCCGGGACAGGGTTGTACGAGCAGTACTTC. It translates to CASSSGTGLYEQYF. This sequence joins TRBV27 and TRBJ2-7; 9 bases fit TRBD1. CDR1 MNHEY and CDR2 SMNVEV come from the germline V gene (reference sequence). The length of the CDR3 is 14 residues. V was pared by 4 bases and J by 4 bases, with 5 bases of the junction left unmatched.

The sample holds one count of this clone. The rearrangement uses TRBV28 and TRBJ2-7; D is undetermined. The CDR3 is made up of 10 amino acids. Germline V gives CDR1 MDHEN, CDR2 SYDVKM. V shed 8 bases and J shed 3 bases, with 5 bases lying between them. In DNA form, the CDR3 reads TGTGCCAGCGGGCTCTACGAGCAGTACTTC. Residues: CASGLYEQYF.

The V call is TRBV6-1, the J call TRBJ1-5; TRBD1 matches 9 bases. Germline assignment: CDR1 MNHNS and CDR2 SASEGT. This CDR3 spans 13 amino acids. Trimming removed 5 bases from V and 6 bases from J; junction bases left unmatched: 2. The CDR3 is CASSTGGIQPQHF. The CDR3 region has the DNA TGTGCCAGCAGTACAGGGGGCATTCAGCCCCAGCATTTT.

A single count supports this clone. The CDR3 DNA sequence: TGCGCCAGCAGCCCGGGACTCGACACCTACGAGCAGTACTTC. It specifies CASSPGLDTYEQYF. The chain carries TRBV5-1 and TRBJ2-7; possibly TRBD2 for D (6 bases). There are 14 residues in the CDR3. The V gene's germline CDR1 is SGHRS and CDR2 YFSETQ. Trimming shortened V by 4 bases and J by 2 bases, and 13 bases separated the two germline ends.

The chain couples TRBV28 to TRBJ1-1; D call uncertain. From germline, CDR1 is MDHEN and CDR2 SYDVKM. Trimming shortened V by 6 bases and J by 8 bases, and 16 bases separated the two germline ends. This CDR3 is built from 13 residues. CDR3 region: CASSPYDRVEAFF. In DNA form, the CDR3 reads TGTGCCAGCAGCCCGTACGATCGAGTGGAAGCTTTCTTT.

Points on this clone: An end of the junction does not agree with germline; a read error may underlie this. The chain is built from TRBV7-9 and TRBJ1-6, with a tentative D call TRBD1 (5 bases). CDR3 length: 12 amino acids. CDR1 SEHNR and CDR2 FQNEAQ come from the germline V gene (reference sequence). The CDR3 here is CASSLNAGTRDF. Here the CDR3 DNA reads TGTGCCAGCAGCCTAAACGCCGGGACTCGGGACTTT.

This chain's CDR3 is CASSTQKNTEAFF. CDR3 DNA: TGTGCCAGCAGCACCCAGAAGAACACTGAAGCTTTCTTT. This chain connects TRBV7-9 to TRBJ1-1; no firm D call. Trimming took 5 bases from V and 1 from J, leaving 8 bases between them. Germline-derived CDR1 and CDR2 are SEHNR and FQNEAQ (reference sequence). The length of the CDR3 is 13 residues.

V is TRBV7-2 and J is TRBJ1-1, with D perhaps matching TRBD1 (6 bases). Germline CDR1 is SGHTA and CDR2 is FQGNSA. There are 15 residues in the CDR3. With 1 base removed from V and 0 bases from J, the gap between germline ends came to 9 bases. CDR3 amino acids: CASSLEGTLNTEAFF. As DNA, the CDR3 is TGTGCCAGCAGCTTAGAGGGGACATTGAACACTGAAGCTTTCTTT.

The chain recombines TRBV7-2 with TRBJ1-2, with 8 bases identical to TRBD1. Germline CDR1 reads SGHTA; CDR2 reads FQGNSA. The CDR3 is made up of 17 amino acids. With 0 bases clipped from V and 8 bases from J, the junction kept 14 bases outside the gene matches. CDR3: CASSLAYDRGPLHGYTF. Here the CDR3 DNA reads TGTGCCAGCAGCTTAGCGTACGACAGGGGCCCCCTTCACGGCTACACCTTC.

This rearrangement joins TRBV11-2 to TRBJ2-7, with 7 positions matching TRBD1. This CDR3 is built from 13 residues. CDR1 is SGHAT and CDR2 is FQNNGV in the germline V gene. J was trimmed by 4 bases and V by 5 bases; bases with no gene match: 5. The DNA for the CDR3 is TGTGCCAGCAGCATGACAGGGCGGTACGAGCAGTACTTC. Its translation is CASSMTGRYEQYF.